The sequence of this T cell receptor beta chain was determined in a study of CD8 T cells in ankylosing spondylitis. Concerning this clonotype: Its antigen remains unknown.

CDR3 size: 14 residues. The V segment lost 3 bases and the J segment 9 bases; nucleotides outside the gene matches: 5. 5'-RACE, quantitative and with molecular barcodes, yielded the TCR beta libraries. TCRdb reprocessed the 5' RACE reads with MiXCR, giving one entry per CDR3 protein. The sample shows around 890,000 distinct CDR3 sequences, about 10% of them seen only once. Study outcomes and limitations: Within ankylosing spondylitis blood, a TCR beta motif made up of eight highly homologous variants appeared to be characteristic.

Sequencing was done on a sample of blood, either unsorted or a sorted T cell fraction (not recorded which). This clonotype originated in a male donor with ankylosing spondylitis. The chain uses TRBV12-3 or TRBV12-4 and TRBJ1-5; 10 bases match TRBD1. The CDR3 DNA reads TGTGCCAGCAGTTTGGGACAGGGGTCGGCGCCCCAGCATTTT. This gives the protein CASSLGQGSAPQHF.